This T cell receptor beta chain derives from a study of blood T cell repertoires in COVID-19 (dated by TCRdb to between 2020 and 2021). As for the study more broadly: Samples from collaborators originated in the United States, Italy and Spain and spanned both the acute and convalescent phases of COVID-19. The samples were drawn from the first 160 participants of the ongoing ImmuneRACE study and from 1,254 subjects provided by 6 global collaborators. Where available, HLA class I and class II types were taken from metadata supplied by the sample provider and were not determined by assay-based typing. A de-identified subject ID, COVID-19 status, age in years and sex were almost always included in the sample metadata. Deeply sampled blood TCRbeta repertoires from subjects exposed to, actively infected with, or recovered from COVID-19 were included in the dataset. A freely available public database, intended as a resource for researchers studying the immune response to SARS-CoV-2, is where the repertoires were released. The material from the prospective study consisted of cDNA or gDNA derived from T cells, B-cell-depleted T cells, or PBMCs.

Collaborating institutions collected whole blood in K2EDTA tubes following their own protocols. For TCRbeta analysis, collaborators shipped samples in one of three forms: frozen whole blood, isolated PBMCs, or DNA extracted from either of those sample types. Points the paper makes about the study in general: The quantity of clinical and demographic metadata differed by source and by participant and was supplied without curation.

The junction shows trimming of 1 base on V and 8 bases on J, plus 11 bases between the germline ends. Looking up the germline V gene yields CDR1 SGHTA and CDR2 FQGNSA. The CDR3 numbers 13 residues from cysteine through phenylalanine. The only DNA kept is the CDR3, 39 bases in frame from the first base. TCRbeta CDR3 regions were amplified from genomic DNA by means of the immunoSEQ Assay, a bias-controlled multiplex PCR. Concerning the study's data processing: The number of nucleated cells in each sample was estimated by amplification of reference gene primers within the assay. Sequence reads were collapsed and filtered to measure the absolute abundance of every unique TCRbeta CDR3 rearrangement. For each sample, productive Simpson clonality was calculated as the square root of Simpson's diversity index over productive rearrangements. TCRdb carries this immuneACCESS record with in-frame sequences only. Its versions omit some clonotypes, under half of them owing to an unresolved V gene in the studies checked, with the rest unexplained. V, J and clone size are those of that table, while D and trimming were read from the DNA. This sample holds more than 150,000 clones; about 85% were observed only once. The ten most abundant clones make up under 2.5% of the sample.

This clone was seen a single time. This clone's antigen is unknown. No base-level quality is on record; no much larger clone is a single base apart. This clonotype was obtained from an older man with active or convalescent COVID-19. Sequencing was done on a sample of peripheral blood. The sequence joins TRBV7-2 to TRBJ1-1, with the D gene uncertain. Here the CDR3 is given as CASSLDYGIEAFF. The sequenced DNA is TGTGCCAGCAGCTTAGATTACGGGATAGAAGCTTTCTTT.